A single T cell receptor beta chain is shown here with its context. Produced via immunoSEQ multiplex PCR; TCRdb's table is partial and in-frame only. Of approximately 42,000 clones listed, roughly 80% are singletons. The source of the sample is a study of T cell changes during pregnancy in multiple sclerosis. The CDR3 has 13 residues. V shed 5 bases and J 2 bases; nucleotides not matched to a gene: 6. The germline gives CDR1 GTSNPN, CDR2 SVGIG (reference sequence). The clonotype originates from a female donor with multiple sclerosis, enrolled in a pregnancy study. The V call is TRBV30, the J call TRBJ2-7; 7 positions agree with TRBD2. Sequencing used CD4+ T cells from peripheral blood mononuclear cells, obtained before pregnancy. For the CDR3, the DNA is TGTGCCTGGCGATGGGGGGGTACCTACGAGCAGTACTTC. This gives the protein CAWRWGGTYEQYF.